Shown below are 7 T cell receptor beta chains from a single sample sequenced in a study of blood T cell repertoires in COVID-19 (dated by TCRdb to the early 2020s). The method was the immunoSEQ multiplex PCR assay. TCRdb re-hosts the immuneACCESS table, in-frame sequences only. Its copies lack some clones; in the studies checked, an unresolved V gene accounts for under half of them, and the cause for the rest is not known. Here the sample has approximately 400,000 clones; approximately 90% occur a single time. Jointly, the top ten make up around 0.86% of the sample. The sequencing sample was made of PBMCs or T cells enriched from blood (not recorded which). The source is a woman aged 40 to 55 who had been exposed to COVID-19.

The rearrangement links TRBV19 to TRBJ2-7; TRBD2 matches 14 bases. The germline V gene has CDR1 LNHDA and CDR2 SQIVND (reference sequence). The CDR3 covers 14 residues. V shed 6 bases, J shed 3 bases, and the junction held 1 base outside the gene matches. CDR3 nucleotides: TGTGCCAGTAGGGGGACTAGCGGGAGCTACGAGCAGTACTTC. It codes for CASRGTSGSYEQYF.

This sequence joins TRBV7-9 and TRBJ1-3; D is uncertain. V was cut by 5 bases and J by 0 bases, with 11 bases left in between. The CDR3 totals 15 residues. Germline V gene lookup returns CDR1 SEHNR and CDR2 FQNEAQ (reference sequence). The CDR3 coding sequence is TGTGCCAGCAGCCTAAGCGCGACCTCTGGAAACACCATATATTTT. It yields the protein CASSLSATSGNTIYF.

This chain links TRBV7-2 with TRBJ1-6, with 9 bases lining up with TRBD1. The CDR3 has 15 residues. V shed 3 bases, J shed 5 bases, and the junction held 2 bases outside the gene matches. CDR1 is SGHTA, CDR2 FQGNSA, per germline. The CDR3 reads CASSFTGGDNSPLHF. The CDR3 bases are TGTGCCAGCAGCTTTACAGGGGGCGATAATTCACCCCTCCACTTT.

This clone appeared once. V is TRBV6-5 and J is TRBJ2-1; 11 bases match TRBD2. The CDR3 consists of 15 residues. The germline gives CDR1 MNHEY, CDR2 SVGAGI. Trimming took 4 bases from V and 9 from J; bases not matched to a gene: 8. CDR3 sequence reads: CASSSGVAGGGEQFF. The CDR3 DNA reads as TGTGCCAGCAGTTCGGGGGTAGCGGGAGGGGGTGAGCAGTTCTTC.

CDR3 bases: TGCGCCAGCAGGAGTGGTACAAGAGGACAGGTCTACGAGCAGTACTTC. Its protein product is CASRSGTRGQVYEQYF. The rearrangement uses TRBV10-2 and TRBJ2-7, with 7 positions matching TRBD1. The CDR3 covers 16 residues. J gave up 3 bases and V 6 bases, and 14 bases lay outside the gene matches. Germline V CDR1 and CDR2: WSHSY, SAAADI.

The J gene is TRBJ1-4, the V gene TRBV9; TRBD1 matches at 8 bases. This CDR3 is built from 15 residues. The ends lost 0 bases at V and 5 bases at J; junction bases unmatched: 3. From germline, CDR1 is SGDLS and CDR2 YYNGEE. The CDR3 reads CASSVGTGRNEKLFF. As DNA, the CDR3 is TGTGCCAGCAGCGTAGGGACAGGGAGAAATGAAAAACTGTTTTTT.

The chain uses TRBV7-8 and TRBJ1-1, with D unclear. The V gene's germline CDR1 is SGHVS and CDR2 FQNEAQ. Between the trimmed V and J ends, which lost 4 bases and 1 base, there was a span of 13 bases. The CDR3 consists of 15 residues. DNA of the CDR3: TGTGCCAGCAGCTACCTCACGGAGACGAACACTGAAGCTTTCTTT. Protein: CASSYLTETNTEAFF.